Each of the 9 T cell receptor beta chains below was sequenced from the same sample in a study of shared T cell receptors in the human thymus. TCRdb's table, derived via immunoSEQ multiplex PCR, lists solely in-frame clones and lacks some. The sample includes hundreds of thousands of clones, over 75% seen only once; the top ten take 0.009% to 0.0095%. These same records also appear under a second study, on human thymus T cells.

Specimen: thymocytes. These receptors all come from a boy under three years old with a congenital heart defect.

The CDR3 coding sequence is TGCGCCAGCAGGCCGGACAGAAGCTACGAGCAGTACTTC. Residues: CASRPDRSYEQYF. The chain couples TRBV5-1 to TRBJ2-7, with D possibly being TRBD1 (6 bases). Germline CDR1 reads SGHRS; CDR2 reads YFSETQ. V lost 5 bases and J lost 3, with 12 bases in between. The CDR3 extends over 13 amino acids.

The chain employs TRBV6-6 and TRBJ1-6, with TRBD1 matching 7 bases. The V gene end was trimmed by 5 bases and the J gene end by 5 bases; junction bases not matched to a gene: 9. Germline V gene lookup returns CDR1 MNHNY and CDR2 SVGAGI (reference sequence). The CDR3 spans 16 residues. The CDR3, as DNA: TGTGCCAGCAGTAAACCCCGTGGGACAGATAATTCACCCCTCCACTTT. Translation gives CASSKPRGTDNSPLHF.

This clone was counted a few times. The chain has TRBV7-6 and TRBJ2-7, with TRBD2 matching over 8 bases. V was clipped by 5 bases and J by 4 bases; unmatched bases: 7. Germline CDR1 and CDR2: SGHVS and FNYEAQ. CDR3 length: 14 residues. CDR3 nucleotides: TGTGCCAGCAGCGTAAGCGGGAGTACTTACGAGCAGTACTTC. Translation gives CASSVSGSTYEQYF.

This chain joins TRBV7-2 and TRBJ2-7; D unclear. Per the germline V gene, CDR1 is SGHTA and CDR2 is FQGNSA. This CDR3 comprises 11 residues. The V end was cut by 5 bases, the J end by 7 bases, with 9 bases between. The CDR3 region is CASSQTREQYF. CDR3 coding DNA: TGTGCCAGCAGCCAGACACGGGAGCAGTACTTC.

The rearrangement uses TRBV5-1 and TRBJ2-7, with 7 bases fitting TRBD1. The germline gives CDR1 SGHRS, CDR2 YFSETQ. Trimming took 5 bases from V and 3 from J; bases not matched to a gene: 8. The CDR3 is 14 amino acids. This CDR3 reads CASRQTTGNYEQYF. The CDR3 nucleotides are TGCGCCAGCAGACAAACGACAGGGAACTACGAGCAGTACTTC.

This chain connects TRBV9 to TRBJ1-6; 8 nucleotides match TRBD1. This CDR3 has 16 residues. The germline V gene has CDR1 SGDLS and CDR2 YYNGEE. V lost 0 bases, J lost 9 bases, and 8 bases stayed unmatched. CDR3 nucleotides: TGTGCCAGCAGCGTAGAAGTAGGACAGGGCCCTTCACCCCTCCACTTT. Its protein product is CASSVEVGQGPSPLHF.

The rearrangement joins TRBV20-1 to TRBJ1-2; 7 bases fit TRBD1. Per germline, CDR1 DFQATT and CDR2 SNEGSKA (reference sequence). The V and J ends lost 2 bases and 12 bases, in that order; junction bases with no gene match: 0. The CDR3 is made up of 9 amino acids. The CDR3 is CSARQGDTF. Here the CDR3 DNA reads TGCAGTGCTAGACAGGGGGACACCTTC.

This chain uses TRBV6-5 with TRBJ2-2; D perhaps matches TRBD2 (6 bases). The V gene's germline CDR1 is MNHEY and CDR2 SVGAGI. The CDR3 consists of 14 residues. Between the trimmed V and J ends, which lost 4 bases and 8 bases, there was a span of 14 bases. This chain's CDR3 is CASSSGRGLGELFF. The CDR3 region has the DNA TGTGCCAGCAGTTCCGGCCGGGGGTTGGGGGAGCTGTTTTTT.

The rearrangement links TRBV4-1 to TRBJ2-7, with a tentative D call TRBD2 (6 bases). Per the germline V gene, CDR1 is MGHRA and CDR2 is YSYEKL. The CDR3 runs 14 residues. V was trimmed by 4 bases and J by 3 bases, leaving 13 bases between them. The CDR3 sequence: CASSRGLPIYEQYF. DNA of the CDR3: TGCGCCAGCAGCCGAGGACTACCCATCTACGAGCAGTACTTC.